This T cell receptor (beta chain) was documented in a study of blood T cells in healthy people across ages. Study results and limitations: Unsorted PBMCs prevented conclusive naive versus antigen-experienced comparison. The study regarded diversity estimates from one million T cells as underestimates.

A sample-barcoded 5' primer and a J-beta primer mix were used in a second PCR of roughly 7 to 11 cycles. In TCRdb, the 5' RACE reads were re-called with MiXCR into one record per CDR3 protein. The sample consists of 750,000 to 850,000 distinct CDR3 sequences, roughly 25% of them appearing once. A word on this clonotype: The antigen remains unidentified.

The CDR3 consists of 14 residues. V shed 4 bases and J shed 2 bases, with 6 bases lying between them. Germline V gene data show CDR1 as PRHDT and CDR2 as FYEKMQ (reference sequence). These data were likewise used in another study, on T cells of mothers and their children.

Sequencing was done on a sample of blood. The chain links TRBV13 to TRBJ2-6, with D unresolved. This sequence originates from a boy aged 5-17 years in good health. CDR3 protein: CASSSPAGANVLTF. CDR3 DNA: TGTGCCAGCAGCTCTCCTGCTGGGGCCAACGTCCTGACTTTC.